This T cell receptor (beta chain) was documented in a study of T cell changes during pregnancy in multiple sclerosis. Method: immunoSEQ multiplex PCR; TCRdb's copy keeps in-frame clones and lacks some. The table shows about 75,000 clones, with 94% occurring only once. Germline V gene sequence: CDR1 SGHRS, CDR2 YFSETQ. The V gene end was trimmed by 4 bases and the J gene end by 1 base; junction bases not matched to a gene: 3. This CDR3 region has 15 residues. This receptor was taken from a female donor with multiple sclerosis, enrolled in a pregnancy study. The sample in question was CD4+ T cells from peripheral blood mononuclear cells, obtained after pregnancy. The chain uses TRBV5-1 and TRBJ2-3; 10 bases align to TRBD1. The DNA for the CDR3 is TGCGCCAGCAGCCAAGGGACAGGGGGCACAGATACGCAGTATTTT. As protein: CASSQGTGGTDTQYF. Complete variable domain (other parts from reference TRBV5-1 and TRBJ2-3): KAGVTQTPRYLIKTRGQQVTLSCSPISGHRSVSWYQQTPGQGLQFLFEYFSETQRNKGNFPGRFSGRQFSNSRSEMNVSTLELGDSALYLCASSQGTGGTDTQYFGPGTRLTVL.